This T cell receptor (beta chain) was sequenced for a study of cytomegalovirus exposure and HLA in healthy donors. At the level of the study: About 200 million T cells yielded some 120 million unique TCR beta sequences in earlier analysis.

With 5 bases clipped from V and 0 bases from J, the junction kept 6 bases outside the gene matches. This CDR3 comprises 15 residues. The germline gives CDR1 SGHRS, CDR2 YFSETQ. Primers for the PCR totalled 60 Vbeta and 13 Jbeta. Only in-frame clones appear in the TCRdb table, and some are missing; sequencing was by immunoSEQ multiplex PCR. Here the sample spans roughly 290,000 clones, 70% to 90% being singletons. The origin of this receptor is a woman in her late teens or twenties in good health and CMV-seronegative. The chain uses TRBV5-1 and TRBJ2-7, with 9 bases aligning to TRBD1. Input material: PBMCs. The CDR3 nucleotides are TGCGCCAGCAGTAGGACAGGGGAAGCCTCCTACGAGCAGTACTTC. It is translated as CASSRTGEASYEQYF.